The 13 T cell receptor beta chains given below trace back to one sample, sequenced in a study of blood T cell repertoires in COVID-19. TCRdb keeps only in-frame clones here, not all; method: immunoSEQ multiplex PCR. The data hold over 200,000 clones, with approximately 87% observed a single time. Input material: PBMCs or T cells enriched from blood (not recorded which). These receptors all come from a woman between 45 and 60 years old in a cohort exposed to, infected with or recovered from COVID-19 (not recorded which).

CDR3 residues: CASSLGQPNQPQHF. Written as DNA, the CDR3 is TGCGCCAGCAGCTTGGGACAGCCAAATCAGCCCCAGCATTTT. The chain recombines TRBV5-1 with TRBJ1-5; TRBD1 might be the D (5 bases). The CDR3 has 14 residues. Trimming cost V 0 bases and J 4 bases, with 8 bases left between them. The germline V gene encodes CDR1 SGHRS and CDR2 YFSETQ.

In nucleotides, the CDR3 is TGTGCCAGCAGCCGTTGGCGGGACAGGGGGAACCCCGCCTATAATTCACCCCTCCACTTT. Residues: CASSRWRDRGNPAYNSPLHF. The V gene is TRBV3-1 (or the pseudogene TRBV3-2), the J gene TRBJ1-6; the match to TRBD1 covers 11 bases. The J segment lost 2 bases and the V segment lost 4 bases, leaving 13 bases of the junction unmatched. Per germline, CDR1 LGHDT and CDR2 YNNKEL (reference sequence). This CDR3 is built from 20 residues.

The gene calls are TRBV15 and TRBJ2-7, with D perhaps TRBD2 (6 bases). Germline CDR1 and CDR2: LNHNV and YYDKDF (reference sequence). V was cut by 3 bases and J by 7 bases, with 16 bases left in between. The CDR3 is 14 amino acids. The CDR3 is CATSRGGGMKEQYF. As DNA, the CDR3 is TGTGCCACCAGCAGGGGGGGTGGTATGAAAGAGCAGTACTTC.

V usage is TRBV10-3 and J usage is TRBJ2-5; TRBD2 matches at 10 bases. Germline V gene data show CDR1 as ENHRY and CDR2 as SYGVKD. This CDR3 is 13 amino acids long. The V segment lost 8 bases and the J segment 4 bases; nucleotides outside the gene matches: 4. The CDR3 bases are TGTGCCATCGGGACTAGCGCCACAGAGACCCAGTACTTC. Translation gives CAIGTSATETQYF.

The chain recombines TRBV3-1 (or the pseudogene TRBV3-2) with TRBJ2-2, with 14 bases that match TRBD2. Losses at the gene ends were 3 bases for V and 2 bases for J; bases not matched to a gene: 5. The length of the CDR3 is 18 residues. Germline-derived CDR1 and CDR2 are LGHDT and YNNKEL (reference sequence). The CDR3 loop is CASSHVGLAGANTGELFF. DNA for the CDR3: TGTGCCAGCAGCCACGTGGGACTAGCGGGGGCCAACACCGGGGAGCTGTTTTTT.

The chain is built from TRBV7-2 and TRBJ1-1, with D possibly matching TRBD1 (6 bases). V lost 6 bases and J 0 bases, leaving 17 bases between the germline ends. The CDR3 length is 16 residues. Germline CDR1 SGHTA, CDR2 FQGNSA. The CDR3 DNA reads TGTGCCAGCAGACGGACTCAGGGGCGAATGAACACTGAAGCTTTCTTT. Translation: CASRRTQGRMNTEAFF.

The chain couples TRBV13 to TRBJ2-2; 9 bases fit TRBD1. J lost 2 bases, V lost 1 base, and 14 bases had no gene match. Looked up from germline, CDR1 is PRHDT and CDR2 is FYEKMQ (reference sequence). The CDR3 contains 20 residues. CDR3 sequence (DNA): TGTGCCAGCAGCTTAGTTCCCCTTTGGACAGGGGATGGCAACACCGGGGAGCTGTTTTTT. It encodes CASSLVPLWTGDGNTGELFF.

This chain joins TRBV28 and TRBJ1-2; 7 bases align to TRBD1. Per the germline V gene, CDR1 is MDHEN and CDR2 is SYDVKM. The CDR3 is 12 amino acids. V shed 6 bases, J shed 8 bases, and the junction held 6 bases outside the gene matches. CDR3 protein: CASSPDRAGYTF. The CDR3 nucleotides are TGTGCCAGCAGCCCCGACAGGGCAGGCTACACCTTC.

The V gene is TRBV28, the J gene TRBJ2-7; 10 bases agree with TRBD1. CDR3 length: 14 residues. Trimming removed 6 bases from V and 6 bases from J; junction bases left unmatched: 8. Germline V gene lookup returns CDR1 MDHEN and CDR2 SYDVKM. The DNA for the CDR3 is TGTGCCAGCAGCCGGCGGGACAGGGGTTTCGAGCAGTACTTC. Amino acid sequence: CASSRRDRGFEQYF.

The chain combines TRBV28 with TRBJ2-1; D remains unclear. Germline CDR1 and CDR2: MDHEN and SYDVKM. V lost 5 bases, J lost 5 bases, and 7 bases lay in between. The CDR3 is 12 amino acids. The CDR3 bases are TGTGCCAGCAGTCCTGGAGACAATGAGCAGTTCTTC. Its translation: CASSPGDNEQFF.

The CDR3 DNA reads TGTGCCAGCATTGGACAGGGGAGTTCCTACGAGCAGTACTTC. Its translation is CASIGQGSSYEQYF. The V and J genes are TRBV2 and TRBJ2-7; 9 bases match TRBD1. This CDR3 region has 14 residues. The germline gives CDR1 SNHLY, CDR2 FYNNEI. V trimming: 7 bases; J trimming: 1 base; junction bases outside the gene matches: 5.

A few counts support this clone. The V and J genes are TRBV7-2 and TRBJ1-1; D may be TRBD1 (5 bases). This CDR3 spans 11 amino acids. From germline, CDR1 is SGHTA and CDR2 FQGNSA. The germline V and J ends were trimmed by 5 bases and 8 bases, with 9 bases remaining between them. CDR3 sequence (DNA): TGTGCCAGCAGCCAGTACAGGGAAGCTTTCTTT. Protein: CASSQYREAFF.

This clone occurred many times. The V gene is TRBV5-1, the J gene TRBJ1-6; D is ambiguous. Per the germline V gene, CDR1 is SGHRS and CDR2 is YFSETQ. The germline V and J ends were trimmed by 1 base and 7 bases, with 12 bases remaining between them. This CDR3 is built from 15 residues. The DNA for the CDR3 is TGCGCCAGCAGCTTGTATGGGCAGGAAAATTCACCCCTCCACTTT. Its translation: CASSLYGQENSPLHF.